The sample holds a few counts of the clone carrying this T cell receptor (beta chain). Its target is unknown. A single record per CDR3 protein comes from TCRdb applying MiXCR to the reads. The profile shows around 100,000 distinct CDR3 sequences, about a tenth of them singletons. The data were taken from a study of T cell repertoires in cytomegalovirus infection. Study as a whole: Public TCR beta signatures indicated both CMV infection and matching HLA type.

The V gene lost 5 bases and the J gene lost 8 bases, with 10 bases spanning the gap. The CDR3 is 12 residues long. Overall study findings and caveats: HLA-C-restricted CMV-specific TCR beta clonotypes were dominant in the ex vivo response.

The receptor comes from a human donor in good health (CMV status not recorded). Some clones in this sample may be carry-over from other donors' samples. The chain has TRBV12-3 or TRBV12-4 and TRBJ1-5; D not certain. The sequenced material came from PBMCs, sequenced either directly or after in vitro stimulation (not recorded which). CDR3 residues: CASSPQLEPQHF. The CDR3 DNA reads TGTGCCAGCAGTCCTCAGCTGGAGCCCCAGCATTTT.